These 27 T cell receptor beta chains were sequenced from one sample in a study of blood T cell repertoires in COVID-19. Method: immunoSEQ multiplex PCR; TCRdb's copy keeps in-frame clones and lacks some. Of some 190,000 clones in the sample, roughly 76% were seen once. Sequencing used peripheral blood. Receptors were obtained from a woman between 40 and 50 years old with COVID-19, enrolled during active disease.

The chain uses TRBV2 and TRBJ2-7; perhaps TRBD1 as D (6 bases). CDR3 length equals 14 residues. Germline V gene lookup returns CDR1 SNHLY and CDR2 FYNNEI. V was trimmed by 6 bases and J by 0 bases, leaving 12 bases between them. The DNA for the CDR3 is TGTGCCAGCAGAGACACAGGGAGCTCCTACGAGCAGTACTTC. Protein sequence: CASRDTGSSYEQYF.

The rearrangement links TRBV10-1 to TRBJ1-2, with 9 bases aligning to TRBD1. The CDR3 sequence is 14 residues long. In germline, CDR1 is WNHNN, CDR2 SYGVQD (reference sequence). With 6 bases clipped from V and 2 bases from J, the junction kept 4 bases outside the gene matches. CDR3 sequence (DNA): TGCGCCAGCAGGAACGGGACAGGGAACTATGGCTACACCTTC. Protein: CASRNGTGNYGYTF.

V is TRBV28 and J is TRBJ2-7; 11 positions agree with TRBD2. CDR3 length equals 13 residues. Germline loops: CDR1 MDHEN, CDR2 SYDVKM. The V gene end was trimmed by 6 bases and the J gene end by 6 bases; junction bases not matched to a gene: 4. CDR3 in DNA: TGTGCCAGCAGGGGACTAGCGGCTGGCGAGCAGTACTTC. Its protein product is CASRGLAAGEQYF.

This rearrangement joins TRBV5-6 to TRBJ1-1; D ambiguous. Trimming left V 4 bases short and J 1 base short, with 8 bases between. The CDR3 runs to 13 residues. Germline values: CDR1 SGHDT, CDR2 YYEEEE. This chain's CDR3 is CASSPRENTEAFF. DNA of the CDR3: TGTGCCAGCAGCCCCCGGGAGAACACTGAAGCTTTCTTT.

The chain carries TRBV3-1 (or the pseudogene TRBV3-2) and TRBJ2-1; 9 bases are a match to TRBD2. This CDR3 contains 17 residues. Germline loops: CDR1 LGHDT, CDR2 YNNKEL (reference sequence). The J segment lost 8 bases and the V segment lost 1 base, leaving 12 bases of the junction unmatched. In nucleotides, the CDR3 is TGTGCCAGCAGCCAAGTTTTGTGGGCGGGAGGGCCCGATGAGCAGTTCTTC. Its protein product is CASSQVLWAGGPDEQFF.

This clone showed up just once. The chain recombines TRBV28 with TRBJ2-7; D gene uncertain. V was shortened by 6 bases and J by 2 bases, with 2 bases between the two germline ends. Germline CDR1 MDHEN, CDR2 SYDVKM. This CDR3 contains 10 residues. For the CDR3, the DNA is TGTGCCAGCAGCACCTACGAGCAGTACTTC. It is translated as CASSTYEQYF.

The chain carries TRBV9 and TRBJ2-5; a possible D gene is TRBD2 (6 bases). Germline V lookup: CDR1 SGDLS, CDR2 YYNGEE. V lost 4 bases and J lost 4, with 14 bases in between. This CDR3 has 14 residues. CDR3: CASSPRLDSETQYF. Written as DNA, the CDR3 is TGTGCCAGCAGCCCGAGACTAGACTCAGAGACCCAGTACTTC.

The chain links TRBV7-3 to TRBJ2-3; TRBD1 matches 8 bases. Germline V gives CDR1 SGHTA, CDR2 FQGTGA. This CDR3 region has 15 residues. The trim removed 5 bases at V and 6 bases at J, leaving 10 bases unmatched. The CDR3 nucleotides are TGTGCCAGCAGCCCCAGGTCCAGGGGGCAGGATACGCAGTATTTT. Its translation: CASSPRSRGQDTQYF.

The rearrangement uses TRBV7-9 and TRBJ1-2; tentatively, D is TRBD1 (6 bases). Germline CDR1 and CDR2: SEHNR and FQNEAQ (reference sequence). There are 16 residues in the CDR3. Trimming removed 3 bases from V and 1 base from J, with 15 bases in between. CDR3 in DNA: TGTGCCAGCAGCTTGGCTGGGGGCTTCGATAACTATGGCTACACCTTC. This gives the protein CASSLAGGFDNYGYTF.

The chain carries TRBV30 and TRBJ1-2, with D tentatively TRBD1 (6 bases). The germline V and J ends were trimmed by 2 bases and 4 bases, with 14 bases remaining between them. CDR1 is GTSNPN and CDR2 is SVGIG in the germline V gene (reference sequence). This CDR3 spans 14 amino acids. CDR3 DNA: TGTGCCTGGAGTCCCTCCGGGGGGGCCTATGGCTACACCTTC. This sequence encodes CAWSPSGGAYGYTF.

CDR3 sequence: CASSYPDASGSYEQYF. The CDR3 region has the DNA TGTGCCAGCAGTTACCCAGATGCTAGCGGATCCTACGAGCAGTACTTC. The chain employs TRBV6-6 and TRBJ2-7, with 7 bases identical to TRBD2. J lost 1 base, V lost 2 bases, and 8 bases had no gene match. The CDR3 covers 16 residues. Germline V gene data show CDR1 as MNHNY and CDR2 as SVGAGI (reference sequence).

The rearrangement joins TRBV12-1 to TRBJ2-1; the table assigns TRBD1, which was not confirmed against the DNA. TRBV12-1 is a pseudogene. This CDR3 has 16 amino acids. In nucleotides, the CDR3 is TGTGCCAGTCCCAGGCCGACAGGACTCTCCTACAATGAGCAGTTCTTC. Protein: CASPRPTGLSYNEQFF.

A few counts support this clone. V and J are TRBV18 and TRBJ1-1; possibly TRBD1 for D (5 bases). The CDR3 extends over 13 amino acids. Trimming removed 1 base at V and 8 bases at J, with 11 bases between. Germline lookup yields CDR1 KGHSH and CDR2 LQKENI. CDR3 region: CASSPQLGQEAFF. The DNA for the CDR3 is TGTGCCAGCTCACCACAGTTGGGGCAAGAAGCTTTCTTT.

The gene calls are TRBV24-1 and TRBJ1-3; 7 bases match TRBD1. The V gene end was trimmed by 6 bases and the J gene end by 2 bases; junction bases not matched to a gene: 0. Germline values: CDR1 KGHDR, CDR2 SFDVKD. This CDR3 is 13 amino acids long. CDR3 residues: CATSQGAGNTIYF. CDR3 bases: TGTGCCACCAGTCAGGGGGCTGGAAACACCATATATTTT.

This chain connects TRBV5-4 to TRBJ2-2, with D possibly being TRBD2 (6 bases). V dropped 2 bases and J dropped 1 base, with 12 bases sitting between them. The germline V gene has CDR1 SGHNT and CDR2 YYREEE (reference sequence). This CDR3 is 16 amino acids long. The DNA for the CDR3 is TGTGCCAGCAGCTTAGCTTTGGGGGGGAACACCGGGGAGCTGTTTTTT. Translating gives CASSLALGGNTGELFF.

The V and J genes are TRBV30 and TRBJ2-2, with D uncertain. Germline loops: CDR1 GTSNPN, CDR2 SVGIG (reference sequence). This CDR3 is built from 12 residues. With 3 bases removed from V and 5 bases from J, the gap between germline ends came to 7 bases. CDR3 protein: CAWSLGTGELFF. The CDR3 DNA sequence: TGTGCCTGGAGCCTAGGAACCGGGGAGCTGTTTTTT. Using reference TRBV30 and TRBJ2-2 for the parts outside the CDR3, the full variable domain is SQTIHQWPATLVQPVGSPLSLECTVEGTSNPNLYWYRQAAGRGLQLLFYSVGIGQISSEVPQNLSASRPQDRQFILSSKKLLLSDSGFYLCAWSLGTGELFFGEGSRLTVL.

V gene TRBV10-1 combines with J gene TRBJ2-1; possible D gene TRBD2, 6 bases. CDR1 is WNHNN and CDR2 is SYGVQD in the germline V gene (reference sequence). V gave up 2 bases and J gave up 1 base, with 12 bases separating them. This CDR3 is 16 amino acids long. DNA of the CDR3: TGCGCCAGCAGTGAGCTTAGTAGCGGATCCTACAATGAGCAGTTCTTC. Amino acid sequence: CASSELSSGSYNEQFF.

The gene calls are TRBV6-5 and TRBJ1-2; D gene ambiguous. The V end lost 6 bases, the J end lost 5 bases, and 13 bases lay between the germline ends. The CDR3 has 13 amino acids. Germline V gives CDR1 MNHEY, CDR2 SVGAGI. The CDR3 region has the DNA TGTGCCAGCAGAGACGGCGAGGCATATGGCTACACCTTC. This translates into CASRDGEAYGYTF.

The table lists this clone with a count of one. This chain joins TRBV11-2 and TRBJ2-1, with 8 bases lining up with TRBD2. V gave up 3 bases and J gave up 4 bases; unmatched junction bases: 14. The germline gives CDR1 SGHAT, CDR2 FQNNGV. CDR3 length: 18 residues. CDR3 in amino acids: CASSFLGPNGGAYNEQFF. In nucleotides, the CDR3 is TGTGCCAGCAGCTTTTTAGGGCCGAACGGGGGGGCGTACAATGAGCAGTTCTTC.

V is TRBV5-6 and J is TRBJ2-1; 7 nucleotides match TRBD2. V lost 2 bases to trimming and J lost 4 bases; unmatched junction nucleotides: 3. Germline V gives CDR1 SGHDT, CDR2 YYEEEE. The CDR3 spans 14 residues. In DNA form, the CDR3 reads TGTGCCAGCAGCTTCGTCGGGGGGTACAATGAGCAGTTCTTC. Its translation is CASSFVGGYNEQFF.

The rearrangement joins TRBV6-5 to TRBJ1-2; no reliable D call. This CDR3 has 14 residues. Trimming took off 6 bases at V and 8 bases at J, with 19 bases between the two ends. Per the germline V gene, CDR1 is MNHEY and CDR2 is SVGAGI. CDR3 residues: CASSDDWASVGYTF. CDR3 nucleotides: TGTGCCAGCAGCGACGATTGGGCGTCGGTAGGCTACACCTTC.

The chain employs TRBV9 and TRBJ2-1; 16 bases line up with TRBD2. This CDR3 has 20 amino acids. Germline CDR1 is SGDLS and CDR2 is YYNGEE. After removal of 0 bases from V and 4 bases from J, the junction contained 10 bases not matched to a gene. The CDR3 loop reads CASSVDGGLAGGRGYNEQFF. CDR3 DNA sequence: TGTGCCAGCAGCGTAGATGGGGGACTAGCGGGAGGGCGGGGATACAATGAGCAGTTCTTC.

This chain links TRBV30 with TRBJ1-1; D remains ambiguous. CDR1 and CDR2 (germline): GTSNPN, SVGIG (reference sequence). This CDR3 comprises 11 residues. V gave up 1 base and J gave up 8 bases, with 8 bases separating them. The CDR3 DNA is TGTGCCTGGAGTGCGGGTGGGGAAGCTTTCTTT. Protein sequence: CAWSAGGEAFF.

The J gene is TRBJ1-4, the V gene TRBV3-1 (or the pseudogene TRBV3-2); TRBD1 might be the D (6 bases). Trimming removed 3 bases from V and 8 bases from J, with 13 bases in between. CDR1 LGHDT and CDR2 YNNKEL come from the germline V gene (reference sequence). The CDR3 sequence is 14 residues long. The CDR3 bases are TGTGCCAGCAGCCAGGTGGGACAACAAGAAAAACTGTTTTTT. It specifies CASSQVGQQEKLFF.

The rearrangement uses TRBV2 and TRBJ1-5; 7 bases match TRBD1. The CDR3 consists of 14 residues. Per germline, CDR1 SNHLY and CDR2 FYNNEI. J gave up 0 bases and V 6 bases, and 2 bases lay outside the gene matches. CDR3 protein: CASRDRFSNQPQHF. CDR3 bases: TGTGCCAGCAGGGACAGGTTTAGCAATCAGCCCCAGCATTTT.

The chain recombines TRBV11-1 with TRBJ2-7, with D maybe TRBD2 (6 bases). Deletions cut 3 bases from V and 7 bases from J, with 13 bases between. The CDR3 has 13 residues. CDR1 is SGHAT and CDR2 is FQDESV in the germline V gene (reference sequence). DNA for the CDR3: TGTGCCAGCAGCTTGAGGAGGGGAAGAGAGCAGTACTTC. It is translated as CASSLRRGREQYF.

This chain links TRBV6-5 with TRBJ1-5; D is undetermined. Germline values: CDR1 MNHEY, CDR2 SVGAGI. The ends were cut back, 6 bases at V and 6 bases at J, with 9 bases in the middle. The CDR3 totals 12 residues. CDR3 nucleotides: TGTGCCAGCAGCCCCCTAGGTCAGCCCCAGCATTTT. It is translated as CASSPLGQPQHF.